A selection of T cell receptor beta chains follows, all from one sample in a study of T-cell memory formation after mild COVID-19. TCRdb processed the 5' RACE reads anew with MiXCR; each CDR3 protein has one entry. The repertoire holds around 470,000 distinct CDR3 sequences, over 15% seen once, with roughly 8.4% in the top ten. Sequenced: PBMCs or a T cell subset sorted from them (not recorded which). These TCRs come from an adult woman who had mild COVID-19 (a few samples of this study predate the infection). Cell type and time point are not known. Both conserved end residues are part of each CDR3. Each record gives: J gene, clone size, D gene, V gene, CDR3 DNA, CDR3 protein. A D gene is named only where the DNA matches it firmly. The size of a clone is reported for some rows only, either as once, few or many, or as a class for expanded clones.

TRBJ2-1 | . | . | TRBV29-1 | TGCAGCGTTGATGGTAGGGAAGGAAATGAGCAGTTCTTC | CSVDGREGNEQFF
TRBJ1-2 | few | TRBD1 | TRBV4-1 | TGCGCCAGCAGCCCCTTGGGACAGGGGCATTCTAACTATGGCTACACCTTC | CASSPLGQGHSNYGYTF
TRBJ1-2 | . | . | TRBV7-9 | TGTGCCAGCAGTTCCGTGGTTAAAGCTAACTATGGCTACACCTTC | CASSSVVKANYGYTF
TRBJ1-4 | . | . | TRBV7-9 | TGTGCCAGCAGCCCCCCCCCCGAGGGGAGCTTTAATGAAAAACTGTTTTTT | CASSPPPEGSFNEKLFF
TRBJ2-5 | few | TRBD1 | TRBV20-1 | TGCAGTGCTCGGGACAGGGGGCCTCAAGAGACCCAGTACTTC | CSARDRGPQETQYF
TRBJ1-1 | few | TRBD1 | TRBV7-2 | TGTGCCAGCAGCTTAGGTGCGTGGACAGGGATTGAAGCTTTCTTT | CASSLGAWTGIEAFF
TRBJ1-1 | . | . | TRBV27 | TGTGCCAGCAGTTCCTTACCTTCCCTATCGCCCCAGACTCCCCCCACTGAAGCTTTCTTT | CASSSLPSLSPQTPPTEAFF
TRBJ1-2 | few | . | TRBV5-6 | TGTGCCAGCAGCTTGGCAGTCTCAGGGTTTGGCTACACCTTC | CASSLAVSGFGYTF
TRBJ2-7 | few | . | TRBV9 | TGTGCCAGCAGCGTGAGGGGTGATGCGGGGCCCCAGTACTTC | CASSVRGDAGPQYF
TRBJ2-2 | . | TRBD2 | TRBV27 | TGTGCCAGCACCCCGGGACTAGCGGGGGAGCTGTTTTTT | CASTPGLAGELFF
TRBJ2-3 | few | . | TRBV9 | TGTGCCAGCAGCCATAACCGGGGGGCAGGCACGCAGTATTTT | CASSHNRGAGTQYF
TRBJ2-2 | . | . | TRBV4-3 | TGCGCCAGCAGCCAAGATCTGGCACCGAACACCGGGGAGCTGTTTTTT | CASSQDLAPNTGELFF
TRBJ2-5 | . | . | TRBV6-2/TRBV6-3 | TGTGCCAGCAGTTACGGGGTGGGAGTGTCGGAGACCCAGTACTTC | CASSYGVGVSETQYF
TRBJ2-3 | . | TRBD1 | TRBV11-2 | TGTGCCAGCAGCGATAGGACAGGTATCACAGATACGCAGTATTTT | CASSDRTGITDTQYF
TRBJ2-7 | . | . | TRBV27 | TGTGCCACAGGGGTCGGGTACGGGTCCAGCGAGCAGTACTTC | CATGVGYGSSEQYF
TRBJ1-1 | . | . | TRBV11-2 | TGTGCCAGCAGCCGTCTCCAGAACACTGAAGCTTTCTTT | CASSRLQNTEAFF
TRBJ1-1 | . | . | TRBV11-2 | TGTGCCAGCAGCTTAGCGGAGTATGGGGGTGAAGCTTTCTTT | CASSLAEYGGEAFF
TRBJ2-7 | many | . | TRBV7-6 | TGTGCCAGCAGCTTAGCCTTCTCCTACGAGCAGTACTTC | CASSLAFSYEQYF
TRBJ1-4 | . | TRBD1 | TRBV4-1 | TGCGCCAGCAGACACCGGGGAGGGGGCCTGGCTGCAACTAATGAAAAACTGTTTTTT | CASRHRGGGLAATNEKLFF
TRBJ2-7 | few | . | TRBV6-2/TRBV6-3 | TGTGCCAGCAGTTACTCTTTCGGGGCGAGGATTCCGAAATACGAGCAGTACTTC | CASSYSFGARIPKYEQYF
TRBJ1-6 | . | TRBD1 | TRBV2 | TGTGCCAGCACCCTAGGACAGGGGACTTCACCCCTCCACTTT | CASTLGQGTSPLHF
TRBJ1-3 | . | . | TRBV7-9 | TGTGCCAGCAGCACGACCTTAGTAGACTCTGGAAACACCATATATTTT | CASSTTLVDSGNTIYF